This T cell receptor (beta chain) was identified during a study of cytomegalovirus exposure and HLA in healthy donors. Germline CDR1 is WSHSY and CDR2 is SAAADI. Trimming removed 3 bases from V and 7 bases from J, with 9 bases in between. There are 13 residues in the CDR3. Points on this clone: What it recognizes is unknown.

In the PCR, 60 Vbeta and 13 Jbeta primers were used. In the source study's methods: Among the unique TCR beta chains that a later analysis counted, about 86 million in all, about 11 million were shared. TCRdb's copy holds only in-frame clones and misses some; the assay was immunoSEQ multiplex PCR. The V and J calls and clone size come from that table; D and trimming were worked out from the DNA. The sample has about 130,000 clones, roughly 72% seen once. Study findings and constraints: Later analysis identified several of the most significant clusters that appeared linked to common viral pathogens. With later analysis, a missense DCLRE1C variant became linked to TCR beta V- and J-gene trimming. An Asian-associated ancestry cluster reportedly showed fewer N-insertions than the approximately 620-donor mean in a later analysis.

This chain uses TRBV10-2 with TRBJ2-2; D perhaps matches TRBD1 (6 bases). The sequence derives from a male donor in good health and CMV-seronegative. The sequenced sample was PBMCs. This CDR3 is CASSEQGYGELFF. Here the CDR3 DNA reads TGCGCCAGCAGTGAACAGGGTTACGGGGAGCTGTTTTTT.